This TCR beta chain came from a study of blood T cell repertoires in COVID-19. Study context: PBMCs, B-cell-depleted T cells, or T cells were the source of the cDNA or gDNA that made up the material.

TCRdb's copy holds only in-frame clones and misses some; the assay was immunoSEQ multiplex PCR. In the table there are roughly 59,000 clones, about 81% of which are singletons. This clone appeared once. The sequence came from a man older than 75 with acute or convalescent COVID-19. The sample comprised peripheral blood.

For the CDR3, the DNA is TGTGCCAGCAGCTTATTAGGCGGGCAGGCCAATTCACCCCTCCACTTT. It specifies CASSLLGGQANSPLHF. The V gene is TRBV7-2, the J gene TRBJ1-6, with unresolved D. The CDR3 spans 16 residues. V was pared by 2 bases and J by 7 bases, with 15 bases between. The germline gives CDR1 SGHTA, CDR2 FQGNSA.